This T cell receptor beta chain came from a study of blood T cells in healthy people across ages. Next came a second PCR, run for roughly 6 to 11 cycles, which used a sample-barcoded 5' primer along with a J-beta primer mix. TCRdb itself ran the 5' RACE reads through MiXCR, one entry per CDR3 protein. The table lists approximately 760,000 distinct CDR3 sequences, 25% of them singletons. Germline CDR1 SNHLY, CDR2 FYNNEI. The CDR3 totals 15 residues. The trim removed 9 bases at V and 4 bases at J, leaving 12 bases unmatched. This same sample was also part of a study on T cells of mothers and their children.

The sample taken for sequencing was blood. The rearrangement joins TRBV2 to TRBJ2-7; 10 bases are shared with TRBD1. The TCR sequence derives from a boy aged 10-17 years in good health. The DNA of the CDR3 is TGTGCCAGTAATTTGCCGGGACAGGGGTTTTACGAGCAGTACTTC. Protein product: CASNLPGQGFYEQYF. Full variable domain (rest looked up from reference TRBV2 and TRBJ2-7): EPEVTQTPSHQVTQMGQEVILRCVPISNHLYFYWYRQILGQKVEFLVSFYNNEISEKSEIFDDQFSVERPDGSNFTLKIRSTKLEDSAMYFCASNLPGQGFYEQYFGPGTRLTVT.